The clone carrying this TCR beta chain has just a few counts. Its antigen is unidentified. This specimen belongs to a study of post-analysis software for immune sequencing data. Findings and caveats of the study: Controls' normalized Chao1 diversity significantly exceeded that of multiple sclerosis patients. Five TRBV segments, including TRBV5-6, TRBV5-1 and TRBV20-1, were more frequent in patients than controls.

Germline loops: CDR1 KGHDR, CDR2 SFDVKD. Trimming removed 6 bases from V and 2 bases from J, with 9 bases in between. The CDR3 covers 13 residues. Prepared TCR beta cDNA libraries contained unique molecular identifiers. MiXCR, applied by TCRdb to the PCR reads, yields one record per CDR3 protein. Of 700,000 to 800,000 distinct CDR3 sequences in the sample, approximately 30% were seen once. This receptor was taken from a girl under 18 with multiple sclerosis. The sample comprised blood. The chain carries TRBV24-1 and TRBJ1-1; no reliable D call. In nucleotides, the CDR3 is TGTGCCACCAGTATCAAGGGTAACACTGAAGCTTTCTTT. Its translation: CATSIKGNTEAFF.